The present TCR beta chain was sequenced within a study of circulating CD8 cells and anti-PD-1 response in melanoma. From live CD3+CD8+TCRalphabeta+ cells, four PD-1 and/or TIGIT subsets were sorted. In this sample, this clonotype is medium-sized. TCR libraries were prepared from around 14 ng of total RNA with the QIAseq Immune Repertoire TCR panel. TCRdb analysed the reads with MiXCR anew, one entry per CDR3 protein. This table holds 2,500 or so distinct CDR3 sequences, around 5.8% found once. V trimming: 5 bases; J trimming: 2 bases; junction bases outside the gene matches: 5. Germline V gene sequence: CDR1 MDHEN, CDR2 SYDVKM. This CDR3 comprises 15 residues.

This sample comprised CD8+ T cells from PBMCs, obtained at baseline or after one month of anti-PD-1 therapy (not recorded which). The chain uses TRBV28 and TRBJ2-3; 9 bases are a match to TRBD1. The receptor was isolated from a human donor with melanoma. Written as DNA, the CDR3 is TGTGCCAGCAGTCCCGGGACAGGGATCACAGATACGCAGTATTTT. It specifies CASSPGTGITDTQYF.